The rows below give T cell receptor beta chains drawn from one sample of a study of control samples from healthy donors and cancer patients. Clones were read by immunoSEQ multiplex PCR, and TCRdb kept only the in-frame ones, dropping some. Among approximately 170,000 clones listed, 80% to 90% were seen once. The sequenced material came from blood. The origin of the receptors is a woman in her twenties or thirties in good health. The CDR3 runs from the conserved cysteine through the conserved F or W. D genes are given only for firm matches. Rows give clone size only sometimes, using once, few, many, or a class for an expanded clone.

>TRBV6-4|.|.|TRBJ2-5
CASSDSVDRGTQYF
TGTGCCAGCAGTGACAGCGTAGATCGCGGGACCCAGTACTTC
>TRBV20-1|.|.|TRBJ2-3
CSARSRDTQYF
TGCAGTGCTAGGAGTAGGGATACGCAGTATTTT
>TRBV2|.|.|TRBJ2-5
CASSEEGTVGPQGTQYF
TGTGCCAGCAGTGAAGAGGGGACTGTTGGGCCTCAAGGGACCCAGTACTTC
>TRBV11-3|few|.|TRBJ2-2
CASSLSGDGELFF
TGTGCCAGCAGCTTATCGGGGGACGGGGAGCTGTTTTTT
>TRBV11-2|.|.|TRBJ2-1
CASSFFLERAGEQFF
TGTGCCAGCAGCTTCTTCTTAGAAAGGGCGGGTGAGCAGTTCTTC
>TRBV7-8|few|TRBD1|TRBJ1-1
CASSQGQINTEAFF
TGTGCCAGCAGCCAGGGACAGATAAACACTGAAGCTTTCTTT
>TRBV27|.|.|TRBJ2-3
CASSSPMRARDTQYF
TGTGCCAGCAGTTCCCCTATGAGGGCCCGCGATACGCAGTATTTT
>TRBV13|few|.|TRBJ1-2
CASSLGRLNYGYTF
TGTGCCAGCAGCTTAGGACGGTTGAACTATGGCTACACCTTC
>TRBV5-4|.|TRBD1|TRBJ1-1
CASSDSDRGTEAFF
TGTGCCAGCAGCGACTCGGACAGGGGCACTGAAGCTTTCTTT
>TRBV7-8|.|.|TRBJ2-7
CASSGSQILYGEQYF
TGTGCCAGCAGCGGATCCCAGATACTCTACGGGGAGCAGTACTTC
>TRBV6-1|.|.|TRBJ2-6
CASSEYSSGANVLTF
TGTGCCAGCAGTGAATACAGCTCTGGGGCCAACGTCCTGACTTTC
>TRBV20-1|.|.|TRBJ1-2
CSASVGVDGYTF
TGCAGTGCTAGTGTGGGGGTAGATGGCTACACCTTC
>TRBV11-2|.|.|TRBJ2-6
CASSLPVVSGANVLTF
TGTGCCAGCAGCCTCCCCGTTGTCTCTGGGGCCAACGTCCTGACTTTC
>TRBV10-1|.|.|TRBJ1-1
CASSETRGGAEAFF
TGCGCCAGCAGTGAGACCCGAGGTGGAGCTGAAGCTTTCTTT
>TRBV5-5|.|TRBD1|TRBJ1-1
CASTQGDGTEAFF
TGTGCCAGCACCCAGGGGGACGGCACTGAAGCTTTCTTT
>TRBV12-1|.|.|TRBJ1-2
CASSFARPLLGGYTF
TGTGCCAGCAGCTTTGCGCGGCCGTTACTAGGGGGCTACACCTTC
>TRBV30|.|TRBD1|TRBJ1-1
CAWTGQVTTEAFF
TGTGCCTGGACGGGACAGGTTACCACTGAAGCTTTCTTT
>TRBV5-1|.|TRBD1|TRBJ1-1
CASSLGDRGGTEAFF
TGCGCCAGCAGCTTGGGCGACAGGGGGGGCACTGAAGCTTTCTTT
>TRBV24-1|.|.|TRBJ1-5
CATSDLGDSNQPQHF
TGTGCCACCAGTGATTTAGGGGATAGCAATCAGCCCCAGCATTTT
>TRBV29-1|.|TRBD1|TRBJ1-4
CSVSGTGGLEKLFF
TGCAGCGTTTCCGGGACAGGGGGCCTCGAAAAACTGTTTTTT
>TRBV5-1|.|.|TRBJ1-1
CASSLDGRGYTEAFF
TGCGCCAGCAGCTTGGACGGCAGGGGTTACACTGAAGCTTTCTTT
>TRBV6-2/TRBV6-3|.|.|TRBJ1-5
CASSPPGDGYQPQHF
TGTGCCAGCAGTCCCCCAGGGGATGGTTATCAGCCCCAGCATTTT
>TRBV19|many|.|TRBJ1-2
CASSMSLEGGYTF
TGTGCCAGTAGTATGTCCCTGGAGGGGGGCTACACCTTC
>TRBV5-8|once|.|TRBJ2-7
CASSLGYEQYF
TGTGCCAGCAGCTTGGGGTACGAGCAGTACTTC
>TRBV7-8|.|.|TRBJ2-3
CASSSFLSTISDTQYF
TGTGCCAGCAGCTCGTTTCTTTCCACCATCAGCGATACGCAGTATTTT